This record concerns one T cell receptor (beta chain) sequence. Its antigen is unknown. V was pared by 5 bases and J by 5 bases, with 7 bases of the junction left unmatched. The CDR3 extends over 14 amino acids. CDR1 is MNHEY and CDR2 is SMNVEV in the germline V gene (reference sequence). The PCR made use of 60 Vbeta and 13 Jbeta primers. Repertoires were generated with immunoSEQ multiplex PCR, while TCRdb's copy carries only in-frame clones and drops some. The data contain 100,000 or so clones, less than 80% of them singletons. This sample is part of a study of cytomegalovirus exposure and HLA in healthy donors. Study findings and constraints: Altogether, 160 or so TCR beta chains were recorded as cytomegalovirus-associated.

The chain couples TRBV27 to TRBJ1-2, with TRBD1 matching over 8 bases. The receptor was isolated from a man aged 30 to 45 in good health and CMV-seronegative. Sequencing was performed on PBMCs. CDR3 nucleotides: TGTGCCAGCAGTGCCCGACAGGGGTCGTATGGCTACACCTTC. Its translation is CASSARQGSYGYTF.